This T cell receptor beta chain is drawn from a study of identical twins. Points from the study as a whole: Beta out-of-frame sequences showed weaker excess twin sharing. With monozygotic twins, out-of-frame TCR alpha sharing exceeded what models estimated.

On this clonotype: Its antigen is as yet unknown.

TCRdb reprocessed the 5' RACE reads with MiXCR, giving one entry per CDR3 protein. Of roughly 1,500,000 distinct CDR3 sequences listed, around 29% are singletons. This clonotype was obtained from a newborn girl in good health. Sequenced: cord blood.

The CDR3 coding sequence is TGTGCCAGCAGCCGCCAAGGGTTATTGAACACCGGGGAGCTGTTTTTT. Residues: CASSRQGLLNTGELFF. The chain has TRBV14 and TRBJ2-2; D unclear. The CDR3 consists of 16 residues. Trimming stripped 4 bases from V and 1 base from J, with 13 bases between. Germline V gene lookup returns CDR1 SGHDN and CDR2 FVKESK.